This T cell receptor beta chain appears in the sequencing data of a study of cytomegalovirus exposure and HLA in healthy donors. Every donor was a healthy person donating bone marrow. The CDR3 spans 14 residues. The V gene lost 3 bases and the J gene lost 7 bases, with 14 bases spanning the gap. Germline V gene sequence: CDR1 SGHAT, CDR2 FQNNGV. This PCR relied on a set of 60 Vbeta primers and 13 Jbeta primers. Profiled with immunoSEQ multiplex PCR; TCRdb holds only in-frame clones, not every one. Seen in this sample are 100,000 to 150,000 clones; the ten most common clones hold more than 1.5%. Sequencing input: PBMCs. The receptor comes from a woman between 35 and 50 years old in good health and CMV-seropositive. This chain uses TRBV11-2 with TRBJ2-3; D perhaps matches TRBD1 (5 bases). The CDR3 DNA is TGTGCCAGCAGCTTGGAAAGGGGAACACATACGCAGTATTTT. As protein: CASSLERGTHTQYF. Filled out from reference TRBV11-2 and TRBJ2-3, the complete variable domain reads EAGVAQSPRYKIIEKRQSVAFWCNPISGHATLYWYQQILGQGPKLLIQFQNNGVVDDSQLPKDRFSAERLKGVDSTLKIQPAKLEDSAVYLCASSLERGTHTQYFGPGTRLTVL.